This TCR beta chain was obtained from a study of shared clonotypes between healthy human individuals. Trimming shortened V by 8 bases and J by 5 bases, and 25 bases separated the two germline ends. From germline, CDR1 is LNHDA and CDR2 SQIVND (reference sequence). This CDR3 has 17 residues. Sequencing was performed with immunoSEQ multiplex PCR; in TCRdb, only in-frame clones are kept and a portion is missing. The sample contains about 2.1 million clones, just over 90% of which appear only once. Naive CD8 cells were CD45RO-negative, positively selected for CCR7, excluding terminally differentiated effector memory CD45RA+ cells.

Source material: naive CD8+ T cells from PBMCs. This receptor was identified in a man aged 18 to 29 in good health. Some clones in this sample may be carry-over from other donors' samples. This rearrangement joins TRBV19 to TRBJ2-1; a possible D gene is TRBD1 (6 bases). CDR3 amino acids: CASGSIKGRGRDNEQFF. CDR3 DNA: TGTGCCAGTGGTAGTATAAAGGGCAGGGGAAGGGACAATGAGCAGTTCTTC.